This paragraph reports one T cell receptor (beta chain). Its antigen is not identified. The sample is drawn from a study of T cells in localized non-small cell lung cancer. Study-wide points: Higher blood T cell density tracked longer overall survival. Of the top 100 tumor clones, median approximately 60 were in adjacent lung, around 28 among its top 100. Clonality peaked in uninvolved adjacent lung rather than tumor.

Trimming pared 4 bases from V and 2 bases from J, leaving 6 bases between. The germline gives CDR1 SQVTM, CDR2 ANQGSEA. CDR3 length equals 12 residues. The table came from immunoSEQ multiplex PCR; TCRdb's copy has only in-frame clones and leaves some out. The repertoire holds about 20,000 clones, with 80% to 90% as singletons. This receptor was identified in a man aged 35-75 years with stage II squamous cell lung carcinoma. This sequence joins TRBV29-1 and TRBJ1-3; the D is unclear. Sequenced material: PBMCs, taken before any cancer treatment. The CDR3 region has the DNA TGCAGCGTTGTCACGGCTGGAAACACCATATATTTT. This gives the protein CSVVTAGNTIYF.